This T cell receptor beta chain is drawn from a study of shared clonotypes between healthy human individuals. Donors, healthy HIV-negative adults, lacked recent acute infections or vaccinations. Sequenced by immunoSEQ multiplex PCR; TCRdb stores in-frame clones only, minus some. This sample carries almost 750,000 clones, 55% to 80% of them seen once, and the ten largest clones take more than 1.5%. Study conclusions and caveats: All-four-donor shared clonotypes had higher generation probabilities than non-shared clonotypes did. Deeper or shallower sequencing was expected to change how clonotypes are shared among donors. Larger estimated richness was generally seen in naive subsets than in memory subsets.

The CDR3 is 14 residues long. Germline V CDR1 and CDR2: MNHNS, SASEGT. V dropped 7 bases and J dropped 8; count of bases not matched to a gene: 10. This clone was counted a single time. Antigen: not known. V is TRBV6-1 and J is TRBJ2-2, with 7 bases matching TRBD1. The specimen was memory CD4+ T cells sorted from blood. Subset defined: CD45RA-negative fraction. This sequence originates from a woman in her thirties in good health. In DNA, the CDR3 is TGTGCCAGCACTTCGACAGGGACGAGTGGGGAGCTGTTTTTT. Translating gives CASTSTGTSGELFF.